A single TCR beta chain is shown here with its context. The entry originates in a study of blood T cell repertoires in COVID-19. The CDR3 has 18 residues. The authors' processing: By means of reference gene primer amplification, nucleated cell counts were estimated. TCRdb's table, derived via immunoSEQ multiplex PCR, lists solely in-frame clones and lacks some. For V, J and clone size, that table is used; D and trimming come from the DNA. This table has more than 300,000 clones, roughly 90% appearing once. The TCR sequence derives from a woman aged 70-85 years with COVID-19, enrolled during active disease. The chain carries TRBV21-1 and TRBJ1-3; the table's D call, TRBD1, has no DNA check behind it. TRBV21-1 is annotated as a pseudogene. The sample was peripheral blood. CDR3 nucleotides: TGTGCCAGCAGCAAACAATCATCGGGACAGGGGAACGAAAACACCATATATTTT. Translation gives CASSKQSSGQGNENTIYF.